The subject of this entry is one TCR beta chain. Its matching antigen is unknown. This sample stems from a study of blood T cells in healthy people across ages. Study-wide results and limits: Across the age range, TCR beta diversity per million T cells fell in a roughly linear way.

Next came a second PCR, run for about 6 to 11 cycles, which used a sample-barcoded 5' primer along with a J-beta primer mix. Each CDR3 protein gets one entry after TCRdb re-called the 5' RACE reads with MiXCR. The sample lists 1.5 million to 2 million distinct CDR3 sequences, under 30% occurring once. The sequence derives from a woman in her twenties or thirties in good health. Sequenced input: blood.

This CDR3 is CATSKGEQPQHF. The CDR3 region has the DNA TGTGCCACCAGCAAAGGGGAACAGCCCCAGCATTTT. The gene calls are TRBV15 and TRBJ1-5; a possible D gene is TRBD1 (5 bases). The germline V gene has CDR1 LNHNV and CDR2 YYDKDF (reference sequence). The CDR3 length is 12 residues. V lost 4 bases and J lost 7, with 8 bases in between.